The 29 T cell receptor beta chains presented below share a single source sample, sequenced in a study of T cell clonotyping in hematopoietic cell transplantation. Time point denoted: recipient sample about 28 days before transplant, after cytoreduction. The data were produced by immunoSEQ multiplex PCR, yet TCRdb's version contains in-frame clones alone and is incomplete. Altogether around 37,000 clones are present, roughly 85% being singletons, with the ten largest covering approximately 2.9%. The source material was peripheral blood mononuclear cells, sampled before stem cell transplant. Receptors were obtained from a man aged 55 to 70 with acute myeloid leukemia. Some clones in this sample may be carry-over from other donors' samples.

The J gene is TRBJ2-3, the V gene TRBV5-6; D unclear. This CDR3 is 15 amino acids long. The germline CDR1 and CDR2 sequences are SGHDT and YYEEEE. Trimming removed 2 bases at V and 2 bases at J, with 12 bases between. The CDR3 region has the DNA TGTGCCAGCAGCTTCCGGGTTCGGGCCACAGATACGCAGTATTTT. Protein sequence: CASSFRVRATDTQYF.

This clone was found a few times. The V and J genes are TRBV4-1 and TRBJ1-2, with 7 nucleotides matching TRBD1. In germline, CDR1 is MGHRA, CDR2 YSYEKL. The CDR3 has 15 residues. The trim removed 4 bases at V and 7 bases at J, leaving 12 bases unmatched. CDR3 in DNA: TGCGCCAGCAGCCCAACAGGGGCCCGAGAGGGTGGCTACACCTTC. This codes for CASSPTGAREGGYTF.

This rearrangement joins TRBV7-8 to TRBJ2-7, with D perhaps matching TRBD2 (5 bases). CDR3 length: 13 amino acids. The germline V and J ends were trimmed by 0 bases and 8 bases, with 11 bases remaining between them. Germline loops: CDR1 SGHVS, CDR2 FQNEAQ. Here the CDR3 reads CASSLANSGQQYF. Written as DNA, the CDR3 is TGTGCCAGCAGCTTAGCGAACAGCGGACAGCAGTACTTC.

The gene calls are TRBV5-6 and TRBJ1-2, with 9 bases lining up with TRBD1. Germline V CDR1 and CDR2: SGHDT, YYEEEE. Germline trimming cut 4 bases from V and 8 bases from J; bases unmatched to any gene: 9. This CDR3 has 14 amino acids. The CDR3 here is CASSGRDRERGYTF. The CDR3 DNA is TGTGCCAGCAGCGGCCGGGACAGGGAAAGAGGCTACACCTTC.

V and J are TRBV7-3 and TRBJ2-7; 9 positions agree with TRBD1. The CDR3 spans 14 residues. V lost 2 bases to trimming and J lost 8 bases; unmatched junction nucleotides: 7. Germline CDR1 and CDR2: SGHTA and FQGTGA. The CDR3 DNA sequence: TGTGCCAGCAGCTTACCCGGGACAGGGAACAAGCAGTACTTC. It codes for CASSLPGTGNKQYF.

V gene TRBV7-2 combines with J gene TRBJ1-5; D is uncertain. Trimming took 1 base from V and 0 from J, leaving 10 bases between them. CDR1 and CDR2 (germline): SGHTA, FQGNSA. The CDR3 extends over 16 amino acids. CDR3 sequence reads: CASSLVGGYSNQPQHF. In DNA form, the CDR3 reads TGTGCCAGCAGCTTAGTTGGAGGGTATAGCAATCAGCCCCAGCATTTT.

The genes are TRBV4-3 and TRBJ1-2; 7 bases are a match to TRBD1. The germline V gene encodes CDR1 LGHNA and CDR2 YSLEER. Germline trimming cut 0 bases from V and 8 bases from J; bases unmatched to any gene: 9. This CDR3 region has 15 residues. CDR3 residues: CASSQDRWQGVGYTF. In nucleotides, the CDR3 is TGCGCCAGCAGCCAAGATCGATGGCAGGGGGTAGGCTACACCTTC.

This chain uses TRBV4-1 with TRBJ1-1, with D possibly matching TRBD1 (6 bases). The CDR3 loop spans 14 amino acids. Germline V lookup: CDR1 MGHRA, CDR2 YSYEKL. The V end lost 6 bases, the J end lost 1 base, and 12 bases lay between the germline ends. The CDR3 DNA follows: TGCGCCAGCAGGGCGGACAGAACGAACACTGAAGCTTTCTTT. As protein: CASRADRTNTEAFF.

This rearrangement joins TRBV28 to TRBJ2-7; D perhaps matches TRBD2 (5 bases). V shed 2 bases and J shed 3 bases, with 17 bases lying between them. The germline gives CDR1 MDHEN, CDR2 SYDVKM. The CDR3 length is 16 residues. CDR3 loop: CASSLPRTERDYEQYF. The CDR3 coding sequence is TGTGCCAGCAGTTTACCACGAACTGAGAGGGACTACGAGCAGTACTTC.

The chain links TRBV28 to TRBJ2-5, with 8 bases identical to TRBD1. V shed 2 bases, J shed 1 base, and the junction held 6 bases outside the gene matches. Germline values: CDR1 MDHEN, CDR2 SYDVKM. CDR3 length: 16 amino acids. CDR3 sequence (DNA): TGTGCCAGCAGTTTAACAGGGGGAGGTGCCCAAGAGACCCAGTACTTC. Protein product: CASSLTGGGAQETQYF.

The CDR3 DNA reads as TGTGCCAGCAGCTTAAGACAGGGGCTCATCTACGAGCAGTACTTC. As protein: CASSLRQGLIYEQYF. V is TRBV11-3 and J is TRBJ2-7; 8 bases are shared with TRBD1. J was trimmed by 3 bases and V by 2 bases; bases with no gene match: 6. In germline, CDR1 is SGHNT, CDR2 YENEEA. There are 15 residues in the CDR3.

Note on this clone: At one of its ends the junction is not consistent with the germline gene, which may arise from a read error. CDR3 DNA: TGTGCCAGCAGCGAAGAGCGGGGACAGTCCCTGAGGGAACTGTTTTTT. Translated: CASSEERGQSLRELFF. The rearrangement links TRBV4-2 to TRBJ1-4; 7 nucleotides align to TRBD1. The CDR3 sequence is 16 residues long. Germline V CDR1 and CDR2: LGHNA, YNFKEQ.

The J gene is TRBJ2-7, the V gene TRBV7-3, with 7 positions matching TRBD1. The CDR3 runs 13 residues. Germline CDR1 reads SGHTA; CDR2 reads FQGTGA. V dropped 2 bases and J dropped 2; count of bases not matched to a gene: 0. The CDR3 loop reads CASSLQGAYEQYF. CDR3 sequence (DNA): TGTGCCAGCAGCTTACAGGGGGCCTACGAGCAGTACTTC.

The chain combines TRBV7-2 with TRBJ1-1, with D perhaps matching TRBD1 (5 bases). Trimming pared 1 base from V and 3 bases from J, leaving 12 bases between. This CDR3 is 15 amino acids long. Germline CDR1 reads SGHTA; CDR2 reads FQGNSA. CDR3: CASSLGPRGHTEAFF. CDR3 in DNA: TGTGCCAGCAGCTTAGGCCCGCGGGGCCACACTGAAGCTTTCTTT.

The CDR3 loop is CASSLGGGTYNEQFF. CDR3 coding DNA: TGTGCCAGCAGCTTAGGCGGGGGGACCTACAATGAGCAGTTCTTC. This chain joins TRBV7-2 and TRBJ2-1, with TRBD2 matching 8 bases. CDR1 is SGHTA, CDR2 FQGNSA, per germline. This CDR3 spans 15 amino acids. V lost 1 base and J lost 2; bases outside the gene matches: 1.

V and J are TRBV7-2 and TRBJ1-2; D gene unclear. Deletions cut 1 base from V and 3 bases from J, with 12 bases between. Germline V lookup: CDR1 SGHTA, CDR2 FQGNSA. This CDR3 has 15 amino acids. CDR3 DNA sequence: TGTGCCAGCAGCTTAGATGTGAATTCCGACTATGGCTACACCTTC. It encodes CASSLDVNSDYGYTF.

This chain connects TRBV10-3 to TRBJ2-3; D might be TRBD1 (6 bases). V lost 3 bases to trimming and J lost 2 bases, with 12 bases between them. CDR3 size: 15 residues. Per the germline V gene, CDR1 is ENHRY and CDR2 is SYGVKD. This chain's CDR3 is CAISDWGPPTDTQYF. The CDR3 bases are TGTGCCATCAGTGACTGGGGGCCACCCACAGATACGCAGTATTTT.

The CDR3 DNA reads TGTGCCAGCAGTTTGGCCGGGGAGCTGTTTTTT. This translates into CASSLAGELFF. V gene TRBV27 combines with J gene TRBJ2-2; D is unresolved. The CDR3 is 11 amino acids. Germline V lookup: CDR1 MNHEY, CDR2 SMNVEV (reference sequence). Between the trimmed V and J ends, which lost 3 bases and 6 bases, there was a span of 2 bases.

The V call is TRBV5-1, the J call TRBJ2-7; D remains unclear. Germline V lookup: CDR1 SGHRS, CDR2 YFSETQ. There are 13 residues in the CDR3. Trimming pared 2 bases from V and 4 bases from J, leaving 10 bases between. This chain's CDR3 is CASSLRTSYEQYF. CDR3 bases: TGCGCCAGCAGCTTACGGACCTCTTACGAGCAGTACTTC. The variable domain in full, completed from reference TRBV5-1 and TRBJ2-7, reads KAGVTQTPRYLIKTRGQQVTLSCSPISGHRSVSWYQQTPGQGLQFLFEYFSETQRNKGNFPGRFSGRQFSNSRSEMNVSTLELGDSALYLCASSLRTSYEQYFGPGTRLTVT.

In DNA form, the CDR3 reads TGTGCCAGCAGCGGGGCGGGGGACCCAGCCCGCTATGGCTACACCTTC. Its protein is CASSGAGDPARYGYTF. The V and J genes are TRBV7-9 and TRBJ1-2, with TRBD1 as a possible D gene (5 bases). The CDR3 totals 16 residues. Deletions cut 5 bases from V and 4 bases from J, with 20 bases between. The germline CDR1 and CDR2 sequences are SEHNR and FQNEAQ (reference sequence).

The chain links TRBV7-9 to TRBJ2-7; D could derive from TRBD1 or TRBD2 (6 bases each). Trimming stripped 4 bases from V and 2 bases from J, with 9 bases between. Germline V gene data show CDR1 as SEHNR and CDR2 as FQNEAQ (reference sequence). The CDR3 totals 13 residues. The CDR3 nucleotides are TGTGCCAGCAGCTGGGGGGACACCTACGAGCAGTACTTC. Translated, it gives CASSWGDTYEQYF.

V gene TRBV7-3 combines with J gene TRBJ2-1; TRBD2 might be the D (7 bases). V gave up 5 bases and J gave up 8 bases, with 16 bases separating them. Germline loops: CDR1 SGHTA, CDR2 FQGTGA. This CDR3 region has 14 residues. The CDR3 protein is CASSPPGGQDEQFF. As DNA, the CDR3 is TGTGCCAGCAGCCCGCCCGGGGGGCAGGATGAGCAGTTCTTC.

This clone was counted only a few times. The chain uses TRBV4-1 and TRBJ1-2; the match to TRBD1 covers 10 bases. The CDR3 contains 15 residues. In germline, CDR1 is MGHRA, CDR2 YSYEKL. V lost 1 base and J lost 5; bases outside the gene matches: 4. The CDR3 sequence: CASSQAGTGEYGYTF. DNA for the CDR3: TGCGCCAGCAGCCAAGCTGGGACAGGGGAGTATGGCTACACCTTC.

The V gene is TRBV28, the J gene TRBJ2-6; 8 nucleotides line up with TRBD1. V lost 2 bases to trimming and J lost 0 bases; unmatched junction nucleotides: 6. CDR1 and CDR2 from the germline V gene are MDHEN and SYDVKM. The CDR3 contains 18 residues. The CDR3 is CASSLTGQAISGANVLTF. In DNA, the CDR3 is TGTGCCAGCAGTTTAACGGGACAGGCGATCTCTGGGGCCAACGTCCTGACTTTC.

The CDR3 DNA reads TGTGCCAGCAGCCAAGGACTAGTACAAGAGACCCAGTACTTC. Its translation: CASSQGLVQETQYF. The rearrangement uses TRBV14 and TRBJ2-5; a possible D gene is TRBD2 (6 bases). V shed 1 base and J shed 2 bases, with 8 bases lying between them. The germline V gene has CDR1 SGHDN and CDR2 FVKESK. The length of the CDR3 is 14 residues.

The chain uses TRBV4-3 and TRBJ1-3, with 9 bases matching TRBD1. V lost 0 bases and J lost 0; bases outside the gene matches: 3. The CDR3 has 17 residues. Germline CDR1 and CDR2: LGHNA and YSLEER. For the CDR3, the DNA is TGCGCCAGCAGCCAAGACCAGGGACAGGGCTCTGGAAACACCATATATTTT. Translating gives CASSQDQGQGSGNTIYF.

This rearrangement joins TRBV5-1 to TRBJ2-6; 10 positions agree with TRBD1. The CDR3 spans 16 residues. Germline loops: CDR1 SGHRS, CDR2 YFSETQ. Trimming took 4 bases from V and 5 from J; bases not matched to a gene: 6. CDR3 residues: CASSGRQGARANVLTF. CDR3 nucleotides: TGCGCCAGCAGCGGCCGACAGGGGGCACGGGCCAACGTCCTGACTTTC.

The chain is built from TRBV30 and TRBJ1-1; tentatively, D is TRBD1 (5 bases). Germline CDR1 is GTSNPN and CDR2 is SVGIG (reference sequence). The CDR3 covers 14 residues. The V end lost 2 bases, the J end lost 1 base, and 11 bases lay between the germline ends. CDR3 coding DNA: TGTGCCTGGAGTTTCGGCAGGGCGAACACTGAAGCTTTCTTT. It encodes CAWSFGRANTEAFF.

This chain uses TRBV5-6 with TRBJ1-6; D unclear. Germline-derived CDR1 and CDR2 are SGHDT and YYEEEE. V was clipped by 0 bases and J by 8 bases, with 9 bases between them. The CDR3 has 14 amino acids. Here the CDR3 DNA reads TGTGCCAGCAGCTTGGCCCGGCTATATTCACCCCTCCACTTT. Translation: CASSLARLYSPLHF.